The entry that follows covers one T cell receptor (beta chain) sequence. This sample was included in a study of OX40 agonist ivuxolimab in advanced cancers. Germline CDR1 SQVTM, CDR2 ANQGSEA. Trimming took 7 bases from V and 5 from J, leaving 11 bases between them. The CDR3 consists of 11 residues. Method: immunoSEQ multiplex PCR; TCRdb's copy keeps in-frame clones and lacks some. Of over 90,000 clones detected, around 91% appear once; the ten largest clones hold under 0.2%. The sequenced sample was CD4+ or CD8+ T cells sorted from blood, obtained in a trial of the OX40 agonist ivuxolimab. V is TRBV29-1 and J is TRBJ1-1, with D unclear. The TCR comes from an adult with an advanced solid tumor such as melanoma, head and neck, liver or kidney cancer. CDR3 in amino acids: CSGLSGTEAFF. For the CDR3, the DNA is TGCAGCGGCCTATCAGGAACTGAAGCTTTCTTT.